These T cell receptor beta chains were read from a single sample in a study of cytomegalovirus exposure and HLA in healthy donors. Repertoires were generated with immunoSEQ multiplex PCR, while TCRdb's copy carries only in-frame clones and drops some. Seen here are about 110,000 clones, approximately 83% observed once, and the top ten hold approximately 1.8%. Specimen: PBMCs. These TCRs come from a man aged 35 to 55 in good health and CMV-seronegative. CDR3s include the opening cysteine and the closing phenylalanine or tryptophan. A D gene is named only where the DNA matches it firmly. For some rows the clone size is stated as once, few or many, or as a class when expanded; others skip it.

J: TRBJ1-5; size: -; D: -; V: TRBV6-5; CDR3: CASSYRGNQPQHF; DNA: TGTGCCAGCAGTTACAGGGGGAATCAGCCCCAGCATTTT
J: TRBJ2-2; size: -; D: -; V: TRBV27; CDR3: CASRRGQLDTGELFF; DNA: TGTGCCAGCCGTCGAGGGCAATTAGACACCGGGGAGCTGTTTTTT
J: TRBJ1-1; size: -; D: -; V: TRBV30; CDR3: CAWSVLRDKTIQAFF; DNA: TGTGCCTGGAGTGTACTGAGGGACAAGACCATTCAAGCTTTCTTT
J: TRBJ2-3; size: -; D: -; V: TRBV19; CDR3: CASKDFLTQYF; DNA: TGTGCTTCTAAGGACTTCCTTACGCAGTATTTT
J: TRBJ1-5; size: -; D: -; V: TRBV4-1; CDR3: CASGLTAESPQHF; DNA: TGCGCCAGCGGTCTGACGGCGGAGTCGCCCCAGCATTTT
J: TRBJ1-1; size: -; D: -; V: TRBV2; CDR3: CASSRSPEAFF; DNA: TGTGCCAGCAGTAGGAGCCCTGAAGCTTTCTTT
J: TRBJ1-2; size: -; D: TRBD1; V: TRBV5-4; CDR3: CASSSQTGGYYGYTF; DNA: TGTGCCAGCAGCTCCCAAACAGGGGGCTATTATGGCTACACCTTC
J: TRBJ2-3; size: -; D: TRBD1; V: TRBV30; CDR3: CAWSRQGNTDTQYF; DNA: TGTGCCTGGAGCAGACAGGGGAACACAGATACGCAGTATTTT
J: TRBJ2-3; size: -; D: -; V: TRBV5-1; CDR3: CASSREWIDTQYF; DNA: TGCGCCAGCAGTCGGGAATGGATCGATACGCAGTATTTT
J: TRBJ1-5; size: -; D: -; V: TRBV2; CDR3: CASSAGVGQPQHF; DNA: TGTGCCAGCAGTGCAGGGGTCGGGCAGCCCCAGCATTTT
J: TRBJ1-1; size: -; D: -; V: TRBV30; CDR3: CARRGRNTEAFF; DNA: TGTGCCCGGCGGGGACGGAACACTGAAGCTTTCTTT
J: TRBJ2-7; size: -; D: TRBD1; V: TRBV28; CDR3: CASSLGPGGEVEQYF; DNA: TGTGCCAGCAGTTTAGGGCCAGGGGGTGAGGTCGAGCAGTACTTC
J: TRBJ2-7; size: -; D: -; V: TRBV5-1; CDR3: CASSLGGGSYEQYF; DNA: TGCGCCAGCAGCTTGGGGGGAGGCTCCTACGAGCAGTACTTC
J: TRBJ2-2; size: -; D: TRBD2; V: TRBV30; CDR3: CAWRVQAGVGGELFF; DNA: TGTGCCTGGAGGGTTCAAGCGGGGGTCGGCGGGGAGCTGTTTTTT
J: TRBJ2-1; size: -; D: -; V: TRBV4-1; CDR3: CASSPNLLTGNEQFF; DNA: TGCGCCAGCAGCCCAAACCTCTTGACGGGCAATGAGCAGTTCTTC
J: TRBJ2-6; size: -; D: TRBD1; V: TRBV19; CDR3: CASTTDRAGANVLTF; DNA: TGTGCCAGTACCACCGACAGGGCCGGGGCCAACGTCCTGACTTTC
J: TRBJ2-1; size: -; D: -; V: TRBV2; CDR3: CASGPGYNEQFF; DNA: TGTGCCAGCGGGCCCGGTTACAATGAGCAGTTCTTC
J: TRBJ2-5; size: -; D: -; V: TRBV29-1; CDR3: CSVSKEGSEQYF; DNA: TGCAGCGTTTCTAAAGAGGGAAGTGAGCAGTACTTC
J: TRBJ1-2; size: -; D: -; V: TRBV27; CDR3: CASSFAGNGYTF; DNA: TGTGCCAGCAGTTTCGCAGGGAATGGCTACACCTTC
J: TRBJ2-5; size: -; D: -; V: TRBV6-6; CDR3: CASSYGLWQETQYF; DNA: TGTGCCAGCAGTTACGGACTCTGGCAAGAGACCCAGTACTTC
J: TRBJ1-3; size: -; D: TRBD1; V: TRBV5-6; CDR3: CASRKMGQPSGNTIYF; DNA: TGTGCCAGCAGAAAAATGGGACAGCCCTCTGGAAACACCATATATTTT
J: TRBJ2-7; size: -; D: -; V: TRBV5-4; CDR3: CASTPGGSKAYEQYF; DNA: TGTGCCAGCACCCCCGGGGGTTCCAAAGCCTACGAGCAGTACTTC
J: TRBJ1-1; size: few; D: TRBD1; V: TRBV10-3; CDR3: CAIRGTGKAFF; DNA: TGTGCCATCAGGGGGACAGGGAAAGCTTTCTTT
J: TRBJ1-1; size: -; D: -; V: TRBV5-1; CDR3: CASSLADRGTEAFF; DNA: TGCGCCAGCAGCTTGGCCGATCGAGGCACTGAAGCTTTCTTT
J: TRBJ1-2; size: once; D: -; V: TRBV10-3; CDR3: CAISEERGGGYTF; DNA: TGTGCCATCAGTGAAGAACGGGGGGGAGGCTACACCTTC
J: TRBJ2-7; size: -; D: TRBD1; V: TRBV7-6; CDR3: CASSLGVTGASYEQYF; DNA: TGTGCCAGCAGCTTAGGGGTTACAGGGGCCTCCTACGAGCAGTACTTC
J: TRBJ1-5; size: -; D: TRBD1; V: TRBV10-3; CDR3: CAISESRTGGGQPQHF; DNA: TGTGCCATCAGTGAGTCTAGGACAGGGGGCGGTCAGCCCCAGCATTTT
J: TRBJ2-3; size: -; D: TRBD2; V: TRBV2; CDR3: CASSEQGSGADTQYF; DNA: TGTGCCAGCAGTGAACAAGGTAGCGGGGCGGATACGCAGTATTTT
J: TRBJ2-3; size: -; D: -; V: TRBV2; CDR3: CASRIGQPSTDTQYF; DNA: TGTGCCAGCAGGATAGGACAGCCTAGCACAGATACGCAGTATTTT
J: TRBJ1-6; size: -; D: -; V: TRBV28; CDR3: CASSFGRSSYNSPLHF; DNA: TGTGCCAGCAGTTTCGGTCGGAGCTCCTATAATTCACCCCTCCACTTT
J: TRBJ2-1; size: -; D: TRBD1; V: TRBV6-1; CDR3: CASSEDHQGASGQFF; DNA: TGTGCCAGCAGTGAAGATCATCAGGGGGCATCGGGGCAGTTCTTC
J: TRBJ1-5; size: -; D: -; V: TRBV15; CDR3: CATSRDHFNQPQHF; DNA: TGTGCCACCAGCAGAGATCACTTCAATCAGCCCCAGCATTTT
J: TRBJ2-7; size: -; D: -; V: TRBV7-9; CDR3: CASSLPTGIISEQYF; DNA: TGTGCCAGCAGCTTACCAACAGGGATCATATCCGAGCAGTACTTC
J: TRBJ2-1; size: -; D: -; V: TRBV6-5; CDR3: CATGMAGRYNEQFF; DNA: TGTGCCACCGGAATGGCAGGGAGGTACAATGAGCAGTTCTTC
J: TRBJ1-1; size: -; D: -; V: TRBV7-2; CDR3: CASSLAGGTRTEAFF; DNA: TGTGCCAGCAGCTTAGCTGGGGGCACCCGGACTGAAGCTTTCTTT
J: TRBJ2-7; size: -; D: TRBD2; V: TRBV2; CDR3: CASTGGETYEQYF; DNA: TGTGCCAGCACCGGGGGGGAAACCTACGAGCAGTACTTC
J: TRBJ2-2; size: -; D: TRBD2; V: TRBV9; CDR3: CASSVAAVAGGLTGELFF; DNA: TGTGCCAGCAGCGTAGCTGCGGTAGCGGGGGGCCTCACCGGGGAGCTGTTTTTT
J: TRBJ1-3; size: -; D: -; V: TRBV19; CDR3: CASRPRPNSGNTIYF; DNA: TGTGCCAGTAGGCCCAGGCCCAACTCTGGAAACACCATATATTTT
J: TRBJ1-2; size: -; D: -; V: TRBV7-8; CDR3: CASSLGGDWGYGYTF; DNA: TGTGCCAGCAGCTTAGGGGGGGACTGGGGCTATGGCTACACCTTC
J: TRBJ1-2; size: -; D: TRBD1; V: TRBV30; CDR3: CAWKTQGTGYTF; DNA: TGTGCCTGGAAGACACAGGGGACCGGCTACACCTTC
J: TRBJ1-2; size: -; D: -; V: TRBV6-6; CDR3: CASSSTQVLTGGYTF; DNA: TGTGCCAGCAGCTCTACACAGGTATTAACGGGTGGCTACACCTTC
J: TRBJ1-3; size: -; D: TRBD1; V: TRBV7-3; CDR3: CASSATGGVAGNTIYF; DNA: TGTGCCAGCAGCGCGACAGGGGGCGTTGCTGGAAACACCATATATTTT
J: TRBJ1-2; size: -; D: -; V: TRBV28; CDR3: CASSFINSGEGYTF; DNA: TGTGCCAGCAGTTTTATTAACTCTGGGGAGGGCTACACCTTC
J: TRBJ1-2; size: -; D: -; V: TRBV27; CDR3: CASSLGRAPGGYTF; DNA: TGTGCCAGCAGTTTAGGCAGGGCCCCCGGTGGCTACACCTTC
J: TRBJ2-2; size: -; D: TRBD2; V: TRBV6-5; CDR3: CASSQLAVDTGELFF; DNA: TGTGCCAGCAGTCAACTAGCGGTCGACACCGGGGAGCTGTTTTTT
J: TRBJ2-1; size: -; D: TRBD1; V: TRBV5-1; CDR3: CASSVRQGAEDNEQFF; DNA: TGCGCCAGCAGCGTCCGACAGGGGGCGGAAGACAATGAGCAGTTCTTC
J: TRBJ1-1; size: -; D: -; V: TRBV5-1; CDR3: CASSLVSGLNTEAFF; DNA: TGCGCCAGCAGCTTGGTGTCGGGACTAAACACTGAAGCTTTCTTT
J: TRBJ2-1; size: -; D: -; V: TRBV7-6; CDR3: CASSPVLNEQFF; DNA: TGTGCCAGCAGCCCGGTCCTCAATGAGCAGTTCTTC
J: TRBJ1-5; size: few; D: -; V: TRBV2; CDR3: CASSYTYGSNQPQHF; DNA: TGTGCCAGCAGTTATACTTACGGTAGCAATCAGCCCCAGCATTTT
J: TRBJ2-2; size: -; D: -; V: TRBV2; CDR3: CASSVDSNTGELFF; DNA: TGTGCCAGCAGTGTAGACAGCAACACCGGGGAGCTGTTTTTT
J: TRBJ1-6; size: -; D: -; V: TRBV15; CDR3: CATSRNGQYSPLHF; DNA: TGTGCCACCAGCAGAAACGGACAGTATTCACCCCTCCACTTT
J: TRBJ2-7; size: -; D: TRBD1; V: TRBV30; CDR3: CAWSVKGTGVGEQYF; DNA: TGTGCCTGGAGTGTAAAAGGGACAGGGGTTGGCGAGCAGTACTTC
J: TRBJ2-1; size: -; D: -; V: TRBV7-9; CDR3: CASSKNPGQGSYNEQFF; DNA: TGTGCCAGCAGCAAGAACCCTGGGCAGGGCTCCTACAATGAGCAGTTCTTC
J: TRBJ1-1; size: -; D: TRBD1; V: TRBV12-5; CDR3: CASGLGTGGNTEAFF; DNA: TGTGCTAGTGGTTTGGGAACAGGGGGAAACACTGAAGCTTTCTTT
J: TRBJ1-5; size: -; D: -; V: TRBV5-6; CDR3: CASSRTASQPQHF; DNA: TGTGCCAGCAGCAGGACAGCGAGTCAGCCCCAGCATTTT
J: TRBJ2-1; size: -; D: -; V: TRBV5-1; CDR3: CASSSGRVRSNEQFF; DNA: TGCGCCAGCAGCTCGGGCAGGGTACGGAGCAATGAGCAGTTCTTC
J: TRBJ2-2; size: -; D: -; V: TRBV6-5; CDR3: CASTGQNTGELFF; DNA: TGTGCCAGCACGGGACAGAACACCGGGGAGCTGTTTTTT
J: TRBJ2-3; size: once; D: -; V: TRBV7-2; CDR3: CASSPRQSTDTQYF; DNA: TGTGCCAGCAGCCCCCGACAGAGCACAGATACGCAGTATTTT
J: TRBJ1-1; size: -; D: -; V: TRBV7-2; CDR3: CATGQMNTEAFF; DNA: TGTGCCACCGGACAAATGAACACTGAAGCTTTCTTT